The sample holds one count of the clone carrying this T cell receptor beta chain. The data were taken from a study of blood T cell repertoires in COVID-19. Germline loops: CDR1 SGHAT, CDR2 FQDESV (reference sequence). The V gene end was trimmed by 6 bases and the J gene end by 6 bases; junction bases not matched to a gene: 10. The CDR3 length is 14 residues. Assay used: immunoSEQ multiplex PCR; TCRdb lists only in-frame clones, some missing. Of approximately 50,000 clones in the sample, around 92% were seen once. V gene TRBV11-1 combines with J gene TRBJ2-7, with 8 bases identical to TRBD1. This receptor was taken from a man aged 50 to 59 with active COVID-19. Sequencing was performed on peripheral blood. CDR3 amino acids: CASSSDREEGEQYF. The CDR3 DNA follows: TGTGCCAGCAGTTCGGACAGGGAAGAGGGCGAGCAGTACTTC.